The rows below give T cell receptor beta chains drawn from one sample of a study of blood T cell repertoires in COVID-19. The method was immunoSEQ multiplex PCR; TCRdb's version includes in-frame clones alone and lacks a portion of them. This sample has some 190,000 clones; 84% occur once, and the top ten carry roughly 5.3%. Sequenced: peripheral blood. These receptors all come from a woman in her 70s with active or convalescent COVID-19. The CDR3 runs from the conserved cysteine through the conserved F or W. Each record gives: D gene, V gene, J gene, clone size, CDR3 DNA, CDR3 protein. A D gene is named only where the DNA matches it firmly. Size is omitted from some rows. Given values are once, few, many or a class for expanded clones.

d_call: TRBD1; v_call: TRBV5-1; j_call: TRBJ2-3; clone_size: many; cdr3_nt: TGCGCCAGCAGCATCGACAGGGGAAGCACAGATACGCAGTATTTT; cdr3_aa: CASSIDRGSTDTQYF
d_call: .; v_call: TRBV28; j_call: TRBJ2-7; clone_size: .; cdr3_nt: TGTGCCAGCAGTTTAGCAGGTGGGGGCACCTACGAGCAGTACTTC; cdr3_aa: CASSLAGGGTYEQYF
d_call: .; v_call: TRBV19; j_call: TRBJ2-7; clone_size: .; cdr3_nt: TGTGCCAGTAGTATGCAGGGGGGAACCTACGAGCAGTACTTC; cdr3_aa: CASSMQGGTYEQYF
d_call: .; v_call: TRBV10-3; j_call: TRBJ2-3; clone_size: .; cdr3_nt: TGTGCCATCAGTGGTCGGAGGGGGCGGGAAGGAGATACGCAGTATTTT; cdr3_aa: CAISGRRGREGDTQYF
d_call: .; v_call: TRBV4-1; j_call: TRBJ2-2; clone_size: few; cdr3_nt: TGCGCCAGCAGCTTAATCTCGAGGGCGACAGGCAGGGGCGCCGGGGAGCTGTTTTTT; cdr3_aa: CASSLISRATGRGAGELFF
d_call: TRBD1; v_call: TRBV30; j_call: TRBJ1-2; clone_size: once; cdr3_nt: TGTGCCTGGAGTGCCGGGACAGGGATCCCTTATGGCTACACCTTC; cdr3_aa: CAWSAGTGIPYGYTF
d_call: .; v_call: TRBV5-1; j_call: TRBJ2-3; clone_size: .; cdr3_nt: TGCGCCAGCAGCTCAGGGTATTTGGGCACAGATACGCAGTATTTT; cdr3_aa: CASSSGYLGTDTQYF
d_call: TRBD1; v_call: TRBV18; j_call: TRBJ1-2; clone_size: .; cdr3_nt: TGTGCCACCGCGGGACAGGGCAATGGCTACACCTTC; cdr3_aa: CATAGQGNGYTF
d_call: .; v_call: TRBV6-6; j_call: TRBJ1-2; clone_size: .; cdr3_nt: TGTGCCAGCACTCGAAGTACAGGGAATGGCTACACCTTC; cdr3_aa: CASTRSTGNGYTF
d_call: TRBD1; v_call: TRBV13; j_call: TRBJ2-1; clone_size: .; cdr3_nt: TGTGCCAGCAGCTTCCAAGGACAGGGGGACAATGAGCAGTTCTTC; cdr3_aa: CASSFQGQGDNEQFF
d_call: TRBD1; v_call: TRBV9; j_call: TRBJ2-2; clone_size: .; cdr3_nt: TGTGCCAGCAGCGTCCCTAAGTCCTCCGGGACAGGGGGCACCGGGGAGCTGTTTTTT; cdr3_aa: CASSVPKSSGTGGTGELFF
d_call: TRBD1; v_call: TRBV4-2; j_call: TRBJ2-1; clone_size: .; cdr3_nt: TGTGCCAGCAGCCAACCACAGGGGGCGAGCTCCTACAATGAGCAGTTCTTC; cdr3_aa: CASSQPQGASSYNEQFF
d_call: TRBD2; v_call: TRBV7-2; j_call: TRBJ2-1; clone_size: .; cdr3_nt: TGTGCCAGCAGCCCTGGACTAGCGATCCGCGCTGAGCAGTTCTTC; cdr3_aa: CASSPGLAIRAEQFF
d_call: TRBD1; v_call: TRBV10-3; j_call: TRBJ2-1; clone_size: .; cdr3_nt: TGTGCCATCAGTGAGTCCCCGACAGGGGGGGCGAATGAGCAGTTCTTC; cdr3_aa: CAISESPTGGANEQFF
d_call: TRBD2; v_call: TRBV6-2/TRBV6-3; j_call: TRBJ2-1; clone_size: .; cdr3_nt: TGTGCCAGCAGCCCTACTAGCGGGACCACTCCCAGAAAGATGGAGCAGTTCTTC; cdr3_aa: CASSPTSGTTPRKMEQFF
d_call: .; v_call: TRBV19; j_call: TRBJ1-1; clone_size: .; cdr3_nt: TGTGCCAGTAGTATAATGGGGCCAGGAAACACTGAAGCTTTCTTT; cdr3_aa: CASSIMGPGNTEAFF
d_call: TRBD2; v_call: TRBV14; j_call: TRBJ2-7; clone_size: .; cdr3_nt: TGTGCCAGCAGCCAAACCAAAATAGCGGGAGGCAGCTACGAGCAGTACTTC; cdr3_aa: CASSQTKIAGGSYEQYF
d_call: .; v_call: TRBV7-9; j_call: TRBJ2-5; clone_size: .; cdr3_nt: TGTGCCAGCAGCTCCTGGGGGGAACCAGAGACCCAGTACTTC; cdr3_aa: CASSSWGEPETQYF
d_call: .; v_call: TRBV7-6; j_call: TRBJ2-5; clone_size: .; cdr3_nt: TGTGCCAGCAGCTTGGGCCCAGGGGCGCAAGAGACCCAGTACTTC; cdr3_aa: CASSLGPGAQETQYF
d_call: TRBD1; v_call: TRBV19; j_call: TRBJ1-3; clone_size: .; cdr3_nt: TGTGCCAGTAGTTTCTTCACAGGGGGCTCTGGAAACACCATATATTTT; cdr3_aa: CASSFFTGGSGNTIYF
d_call: .; v_call: TRBV28; j_call: TRBJ1-1; clone_size: .; cdr3_nt: TGTGCCAGCAGAAGTATCGGACAGCAGAACACTGAAGCTTTCTTT; cdr3_aa: CASRSIGQQNTEAFF
d_call: TRBD1; v_call: TRBV4-1; j_call: TRBJ1-1; clone_size: few; cdr3_nt: TGCGCCAGCAGCCAGCCGACAGGGAGGTTTCCTGAAGCTTTCTTT; cdr3_aa: CASSQPTGRFPEAFF
d_call: .; v_call: TRBV19; j_call: TRBJ2-2; clone_size: .; cdr3_nt: TGTGCCAGTAGGCAGATCACCGGGGAGCTGTTTTTT; cdr3_aa: CASRQITGELFF
d_call: .; v_call: TRBV9; j_call: TRBJ2-1; clone_size: .; cdr3_nt: TGTGCCAGCAGCGACCTGCTAACTAGCTCCTACAATGAGCAGTTCTTC; cdr3_aa: CASSDLLTSSYNEQFF
d_call: TRBD1; v_call: TRBV29-1; j_call: TRBJ2-1; clone_size: .; cdr3_nt: TGCAGCGCCTGGACAGGGGATAGAGATGAGCAGTTCTTC; cdr3_aa: CSAWTGDRDEQFF
d_call: TRBD1; v_call: TRBV19; j_call: TRBJ1-5; clone_size: .; cdr3_nt: TGTGCCAGTAGTTCGAGGGGGGGACAGGGTATTACGAGCAATCAGCCCCAGCATTTT; cdr3_aa: CASSSRGGQGITSNQPQHF
d_call: TRBD1; v_call: TRBV2; j_call: TRBJ1-5; clone_size: .; cdr3_nt: TGTGCCAGCAGTCCTAACAGGGGGCTGACGAAGCCCCAGCATTTT; cdr3_aa: CASSPNRGLTKPQHF
d_call: .; v_call: TRBV6-5; j_call: TRBJ2-7; clone_size: .; cdr3_nt: TGTGCCAGCACCCGCACCTCAGGGTACTACGAGCAGTACTTC; cdr3_aa: CASTRTSGYYEQYF
d_call: TRBD1; v_call: TRBV6-6; j_call: TRBJ2-7; clone_size: .; cdr3_nt: TGTGCCAGCAGCCTAGACAGGGCGAACTACGAGCAGTACTTC; cdr3_aa: CASSLDRANYEQYF
d_call: .; v_call: TRBV5-6; j_call: TRBJ2-2; clone_size: few; cdr3_nt: TGTGCCAGCAGCCCCGGGACACTGAACACCGGGGAGCTGTTTTTT; cdr3_aa: CASSPGTLNTGELFF
d_call: .; v_call: TRBV28; j_call: TRBJ2-7; clone_size: few; cdr3_nt: TGTGCCAGCCGCCCCGGGGATAGGTACGAGCAGTACTTC; cdr3_aa: CASRPGDRYEQYF
d_call: TRBD1; v_call: TRBV19; j_call: TRBJ1-5; clone_size: .; cdr3_nt: TGTGCCAGTAGTCACCCCGGGACAGAACAGCCCCAGCATTTT; cdr3_aa: CASSHPGTEQPQHF
d_call: .; v_call: TRBV27; j_call: TRBJ2-3; clone_size: few; cdr3_nt: TGTGCCAGCAGTCCCATAGTCAATTCCGGAGATACGCAGTATTTT; cdr3_aa: CASSPIVNSGDTQYF
d_call: TRBD2; v_call: TRBV7-3; j_call: TRBJ2-3; clone_size: .; cdr3_nt: TGTGCCAGCAGTTCGACTAGCGGGGTAACAGATACGCAGTATTTT; cdr3_aa: CASSSTSGVTDTQYF
d_call: TRBD1; v_call: TRBV9; j_call: TRBJ1-1; clone_size: .; cdr3_nt: TGTGCCAGCAGCGTAGGATTGGGACAGCAGAACACTGAAGCTTTCTTT; cdr3_aa: CASSVGLGQQNTEAFF
d_call: .; v_call: TRBV4-1; j_call: TRBJ1-4; clone_size: .; cdr3_nt: TGCGCCAGCAGCCGAGAACCATTACGGGATGAAAAACTGTTTTTT; cdr3_aa: CASSREPLRDEKLFF
d_call: TRBD1; v_call: TRBV9; j_call: TRBJ2-7; clone_size: .; cdr3_nt: TGTGCCAGCAGCGTAGAGGGACAGGGGGCGCCCTACGAGCAGTACTTC; cdr3_aa: CASSVEGQGAPYEQYF
d_call: .; v_call: TRBV27; j_call: TRBJ2-7; clone_size: .; cdr3_nt: TGTGCCAGCAGTTTAATGTCAGGATCCTACGAGCAGTACTTC; cdr3_aa: CASSLMSGSYEQYF
d_call: TRBD1; v_call: TRBV28; j_call: TRBJ1-1; clone_size: .; cdr3_nt: TGTGCCAGCACCCTCCTCCTTTACAGGGGGCGTGGGAAGGCGCAGAGTGAAGCTTTCTTT; cdr3_aa: CASTLLLYRGRGKAQSEAFF
d_call: .; v_call: TRBV5-1; j_call: TRBJ2-2; clone_size: .; cdr3_nt: TGCGCCAGCTTCAAGGGGACGAACACCGGGGAGCTGTTTTTT; cdr3_aa: CASFKGTNTGELFF
d_call: .; v_call: TRBV6-5; j_call: TRBJ2-3; clone_size: .; cdr3_nt: TGTGCCAGCAGTTCCGGGCGGGTCCCCGGCACAGATACGCAGTATTTT; cdr3_aa: CASSSGRVPGTDTQYF
d_call: .; v_call: TRBV3-1/TRBV3-2; j_call: TRBJ1-1; clone_size: .; cdr3_nt: TGTGCCAGCAGCCGATCCGCGGGGGGGGATACTGAAGCTTTCTTT; cdr3_aa: CASSRSAGGDTEAFF
d_call: TRBD1; v_call: TRBV19; j_call: TRBJ2-1; clone_size: .; cdr3_nt: TGTGCCAGTAGTATTGGTCTCGAGACAGGGAATGAGCAGTTCTTC; cdr3_aa: CASSIGLETGNEQFF
d_call: .; v_call: TRBV2; j_call: TRBJ2-7; clone_size: .; cdr3_nt: TGTGCCAGCACACCCTCTATCCGGCGGAGCTACGAGCAGTACTTC; cdr3_aa: CASTPSIRRSYEQYF
d_call: .; v_call: TRBV14; j_call: TRBJ1-6; clone_size: .; cdr3_nt: TGTGCCAGCAGCCGCGGAGGGTTGGGGTCACCCCTCCACTTT; cdr3_aa: CASSRGGLGSPLHF
d_call: TRBD2; v_call: TRBV6-5; j_call: TRBJ2-5; clone_size: .; cdr3_nt: TGTGCCAGCAGTAAGGCAGCGGGAGGAGGAGAGACCCAGTACTTC; cdr3_aa: CASSKAAGGGETQYF
d_call: TRBD1; v_call: TRBV5-5; j_call: TRBJ2-1; clone_size: once; cdr3_nt: TGTGCCAGCAGCGCGGAACGGACAGGGCTAAGGGATGAGCAGTTCTTC; cdr3_aa: CASSAERTGLRDEQFF
d_call: TRBD2; v_call: TRBV29-1; j_call: TRBJ2-3; clone_size: few; cdr3_nt: TGCAGCGGCGAACTAGCGGGAGGGGGGGCAGATACGCAGTATTTT; cdr3_aa: CSGELAGGGADTQYF
d_call: TRBD1; v_call: TRBV30; j_call: TRBJ2-7; clone_size: .; cdr3_nt: TGTGCCTGGAGCACGACAGGGGAAAAGCAGTACTTC; cdr3_aa: CAWSTTGEKQYF
d_call: TRBD1; v_call: TRBV18; j_call: TRBJ1-1; clone_size: .; cdr3_nt: TGTGCCAGCTCACCACAGCTTGCGGGACAGATGAACACTGAAGCTTTCTTT; cdr3_aa: CASSPQLAGQMNTEAFF
d_call: TRBD1; v_call: TRBV7-9; j_call: TRBJ2-7; clone_size: .; cdr3_nt: TGTGCCAGCAGCCCCGGACAGGGGTCCCACGAGCAGTACTTC; cdr3_aa: CASSPGQGSHEQYF
d_call: TRBD2; v_call: TRBV10-3; j_call: TRBJ2-3; clone_size: .; cdr3_nt: TGTGCCATCAGTGCGGCTAGCGGGAGGGTAGGAGATACGCAGTATTTT; cdr3_aa: CAISAASGRVGDTQYF
d_call: .; v_call: TRBV5-1; j_call: TRBJ2-2; clone_size: .; cdr3_nt: TGCGCCAGCAGCGGCCAGGGCAACACCGGGGAGCTGTTTTTT; cdr3_aa: CASSGQGNTGELFF
d_call: TRBD2; v_call: TRBV3-1/TRBV3-2; j_call: TRBJ2-7; clone_size: .; cdr3_nt: TGTGCCAGCAGCCTGACTAGCGGGAGCTCCCACGAGCAGTACTTC; cdr3_aa: CASSLTSGSSHEQYF